The sequence of this T cell receptor beta chain was determined in a study of blood T cell repertoires in COVID-19. The overall study: The United States, Italy and Spain were the sources of the acute and convalescent COVID-19 samples.

The sample holds a few counts of this clone. Trimming left V 8 bases short and J 3 bases short, with 16 bases between. CDR1 and CDR2 (germline): MNHEY, SMNVEV (reference sequence). The CDR3 runs to 15 residues. The data were produced by immunoSEQ multiplex PCR, yet TCRdb's version contains in-frame clones alone and is incomplete. Here the sample spans about 230,000 clones, more than 70% being singletons. The sequencing input was PBMCs or T cells enriched from blood (not recorded which). J is TRBJ2-2 and V is TRBV27; a weak D match, TRBD2 (7 bases). The TCR was taken from a woman aged 40-49 years with acute COVID-19. In DNA, the CDR3 is TGTGCCAGCGGAGGGGGGGTAAGGGACACCGGGGAGCTGTTTTTT. Translating it yields CASGGGVRDTGELFF.